This T cell receptor beta chain was recorded in a study of T cell repertoires in cytomegalovirus infection. At the level of the study: Carrying CMV and the relevant HLA type showed in public TCR beta signatures.

MiXCR was run by TCRdb on the reads, yielding one entry per CDR3 protein. In the table there are fewer than 650,000 distinct CDR3 sequences, about 39% of which are singletons. General study results and limits: In two of eight donors, the top clonotype was HLA-C-restricted CMV-specific. Accumulated public TCR beta family frequency recognized individuals carrying CMV together with the relevant HLA.

This clonotype was found a few times. Its target is unknown. Trimming at V came to 10 bases and at J to 6 bases, leaving 12 bases not matched to a gene. Germline CDR1 is SGHVS and CDR2 is FQNEAQ. The CDR3 totals 14 residues. The specimen was cultured PBMCs, collected from culture after CMV antigen stimulation. This clonotype was sampled from a human donor in good health (CMV status not recorded). Some clones in this sample may be carry-over from other donors' samples. The chain has TRBV7-8 and TRBJ2-7, with 10 nucleotides matching TRBD1. The CDR3 coding sequence is TGTGCCACCGCCTACGGACAGGGGGTTGGCGAGCAGTACTTC. This encodes CATAYGQGVGEQYF.